This section outlines one T cell receptor (beta chain) sequence together with its context. Repertoires were generated with immunoSEQ multiplex PCR, while TCRdb's copy carries only in-frame clones and drops some. This table holds 150,000 or so clones, about 79% found once. This specimen comes from a study of blood T cell repertoires in COVID-19. Germline CDR1 is WSHSY and CDR2 is SAAADI. Trimming pared 10 bases from V and 4 bases from J, leaving 13 bases between. CDR3 length: 12 amino acids. The chain couples TRBV10-2 to TRBJ1-1; TRBD1 might be the D (5 bases). Input material: PBMCs or T cells enriched from blood (not recorded which). This clonotype was obtained from a woman between 45 and 60 years old who had recovered from COVID-19. CDR3 in DNA: TGCGCCACCCAGAAAGGGGTCACTGAAGCTTTCTTT. This sequence encodes CATQKGVTEAFF.